This T cell receptor (beta chain) is drawn from a study of T cell repertoires in cytomegalovirus infection. Study overall: Signatures in public TCR beta sequences pointed to both CMV infection and matching HLA type.

J gave up 4 bases and V 6 bases, and 9 bases lay outside the gene matches. The germline V gene has CDR1 MNHEY and CDR2 SVGAGI. This CDR3 is 15 amino acids long. Regarding this clonotype: Its antigen is not known.

One entry per CDR3 protein, called by TCRdb with MiXCR from the reads. The table has about 130,000 distinct CDR3 sequences, roughly a quarter seen once; the top ten hold 34%. The sequence came from a human donor in good health (CMV status not recorded). Some clones in this sample may be carry-over from other donors' samples. The genes are TRBV6-5 and TRBJ1-1, with 9 bases aligning to TRBD1. The sequencing sample was made of PBMCs, sequenced either directly or after in vitro stimulation (not recorded which). The CDR3 protein is CASSRRQGGGTEAFF. The CDR3 DNA reads TGTGCCAGCAGCCGAAGACAGGGGGGAGGCACTGAAGCTTTCTTT.